Below, 5 T cell receptor beta chains from the same sample are listed, as sequenced in a study of T cells in localized non-small cell lung cancer. Using immunoSEQ multiplex PCR, the repertoire was profiled, and TCRdb retains in-frame clones only, with some absent. The sample consists of 2,500 or so clones, 26% of them appearing once. This sample comprised lung tumor tissue, obtained before any cancer treatment. All receptors come from a female donor aged 60 or older with stage I lung adenocarcinoma.

By sample fraction, this clone is medium-sized. This rearrangement joins TRBV19 to TRBJ1-1; 7 bases are shared with TRBD1. The CDR3 length is 13 residues. CDR1 is LNHDA and CDR2 is SQIVND in the germline V gene (reference sequence). J gave up 7 bases and V 6 bases, and 8 bases lay outside the gene matches. The CDR3 reads CASSSTGWGEAFF. CDR3 nucleotides: TGTGCCAGTAGCTCGACAGGGTGGGGTGAAGCTTTCTTT.

The chain joins TRBV19 to TRBJ1-6; TRBD1 is a possible D gene (6 bases). Germline lookup yields CDR1 LNHDA and CDR2 SQIVND (reference sequence). V lost 2 bases and J 10 bases, leaving 15 bases between the germline ends. The CDR3 covers 15 residues. The CDR3 DNA reads TGTGCCAGTAGTATAAAAGGGGGTGTTGGCTCACCCCTCCACTTT. It is translated as CASSIKGGVGSPLHF.

The CDR3 nucleotides are TGCGCCAGCAGTGAAAACGGTGAAGCTTTCTTT. Protein: CASSENGEAFF. This chain connects TRBV10-1 to TRBJ1-1; no reliable D call. Per the germline V gene, CDR1 is WNHNN and CDR2 is SYGVQD (reference sequence). There are 11 residues in the CDR3. V dropped 3 bases and J dropped 7 bases, with 6 bases sitting between them.

The chain is built from TRBV18 and TRBJ2-7, with D tentatively TRBD2 (7 bases). CDR1 KGHSH and CDR2 LQKENI come from the germline V gene. This CDR3 contains 13 residues. Trimming stripped 2 bases from V and 6 bases from J, with 11 bases between. The CDR3 nucleotides read TGTGCCAGCTCACCATCGAGGGGGGGCGAGCAGTACTTC. Protein: CASSPSRGGEQYF. Together with reference TRBV18 and TRBJ2-7, the CDR3 gives the full variable domain: NAGVMQNPRHLVRRRGQEARLRCSPMKGHSHVYWYRQLPEEGLKFMVYLQKENIIDESGMPKERFSAEFPKEGPSILRIQQVVRGDSAAYFCASSPSRGGEQYFGPGTRLTVT.

This clone was seen a few times. The V call is TRBV18, the J call TRBJ1-5; D possibly corresponds to TRBD1 (6 bases). Per the germline V gene, CDR1 is KGHSH and CDR2 is LQKENI. CDR3 length equals 12 residues. V lost 6 bases and J 4 bases, leaving 7 bases between the germline ends. CDR3 DNA: TGTGCCAGCTCGACAGGTAATCAGCCCCAGCATTTT. Its protein is CASSTGNQPQHF.